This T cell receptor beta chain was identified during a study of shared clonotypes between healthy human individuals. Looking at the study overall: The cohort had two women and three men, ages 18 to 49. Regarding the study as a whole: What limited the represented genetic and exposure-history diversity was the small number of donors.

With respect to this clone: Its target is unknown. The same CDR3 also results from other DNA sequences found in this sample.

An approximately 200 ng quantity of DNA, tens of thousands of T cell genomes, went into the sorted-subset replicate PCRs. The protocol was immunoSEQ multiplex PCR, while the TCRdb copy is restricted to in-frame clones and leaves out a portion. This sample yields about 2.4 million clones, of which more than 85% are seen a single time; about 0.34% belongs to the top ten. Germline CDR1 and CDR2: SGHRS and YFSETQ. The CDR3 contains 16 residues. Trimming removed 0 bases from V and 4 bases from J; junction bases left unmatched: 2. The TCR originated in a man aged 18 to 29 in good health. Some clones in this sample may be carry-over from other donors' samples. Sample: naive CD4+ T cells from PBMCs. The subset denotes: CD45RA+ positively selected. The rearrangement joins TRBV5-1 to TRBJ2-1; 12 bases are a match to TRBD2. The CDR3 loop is CASSLGTSGGYNEQFF. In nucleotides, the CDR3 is TGCGCCAGCAGCTTGGGTACTAGCGGGGGGTACAATGAGCAGTTCTTC. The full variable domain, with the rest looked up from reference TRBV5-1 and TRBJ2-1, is KAGVTQTPRYLIKTRGQQVTLSCSPISGHRSVSWYQQTPGQGLQFLFEYFSETQRNKGNFPGRFSGRQFSNSRSEMNVSTLELGDSALYLCASSLGTSGGYNEQFFGPGTRLTVL.